Listed below are T cell receptor beta chains from one sample, sequenced in a study of CD8 T cells in Susac syndrome. TCRdb used MiXCR to reprocess the immunoSEQ multiplex PCR reads, holding one entry per CDR3 protein. The data hold 250,000 or so distinct CDR3 sequences, with just over 90% observed a single time. Sample: CD4+ T cells from PBMCs. The receptors derive from a human donor with multiple sclerosis. CDR3s include the opening cysteine and the closing phenylalanine or tryptophan.

v_gene: TRBV20-1; j_gene: TRBJ2-2; CDR3aa: CSAPDTAKDTGELFF
v_gene: TRBV27; j_gene: TRBJ2-7; CDR3aa: CASSGGRVHEQYF
v_gene: TRBV11-1; j_gene: TRBJ2-6; CDR3aa: CASSRPTHRGMDQFFSGANVLTF
v_gene: TRBV19; j_gene: TRBJ1-6; CDR3aa: CASTPGQPNSPLHF
v_gene: TRBV29-1; j_gene: TRBJ1-1; CDR3aa: CSVEDNVPMNTEAFF
v_gene: TRBV3-1; j_gene: TRBJ2-5; CDR3aa: CASSPNPSGQETQYF
v_gene: TRBV20-1; j_gene: TRBJ1-5; CDR3aa: CSAQGVGNQPQHF
v_gene: TRBV3-1; j_gene: TRBJ2-1; CDR3aa: CASGTSGYNEQFF
v_gene: TRBV5-1; j_gene: TRBJ1-2; CDR3aa: CANADRDRAYGYTF
v_gene: TRBV9; j_gene: TRBJ2-5; CDR3aa: CASSVVGETQYF
v_gene: TRBV19; j_gene: TRBJ1-5; CDR3aa: CASRSLGNQPQHF
v_gene: TRBV4-1; j_gene: TRBJ2-3; CDR3aa: CASSPRPAMPPTDTQYF
v_gene: TRBV24-1; j_gene: TRBJ1-1; CDR3aa: CATSEAGFEAEAFF
v_gene: TRBV5-6; j_gene: TRBJ1-5; CDR3aa: CASSHWGRGNQPQHF
v_gene: TRBV10-3; j_gene: TRBJ2-5; CDR3aa: CAISPGAGETQYF
v_gene: TRBV20-1; j_gene: TRBJ2-4; CDR3aa: CSAVPLSGGANIQYF
v_gene: TRBV28; j_gene: TRBJ2-2; CDR3aa: CASSSGGQAGTGELFF
v_gene: TRBV6-1; j_gene: TRBJ1-3; CDR3aa: CASSEAHASSGNTIYF
v_gene: TRBV9; j_gene: TRBJ2-2; CDR3aa: CASNFAGGSGELFF
v_gene: TRBV12-3/TRBV12-4; j_gene: TRBJ2-3; CDR3aa: CASTQRTGQADTQYF
v_gene: TRBV9; j_gene: TRBJ1-2; CDR3aa: CASSVDPGNNYGYTF
v_gene: TRBV15; j_gene: TRBJ1-3; CDR3aa: CATSRGGSRGHTIYF
v_gene: TRBV6-6; j_gene: TRBJ1-4; CDR3aa: CASKGGNEKLFF
v_gene: TRBV5-1; j_gene: TRBJ2-5; CDR3aa: CASSLGSSGSQETQYF
v_gene: TRBV7-2; j_gene: TRBJ2-4; CDR3aa: CASSLAGQANIQYF
v_gene: TRBV2; j_gene: TRBJ1-5; CDR3aa: CATRQGAGNQPQHF
v_gene: TRBV24-1; j_gene: TRBJ2-3; CDR3aa: CATSETTPGDTQYF
v_gene: TRBV30; j_gene: TRBJ1-5; CDR3aa: CAWSVSWTQSRDPYSNQPQHF
v_gene: TRBV9; j_gene: TRBJ1-4; CDR3aa: CASSVPGRFATNEKLFF
v_gene: TRBV12-3/TRBV12-4; j_gene: TRBJ2-3; CDR3aa: CASSFYPDTQYF
v_gene: TRBV9; j_gene: TRBJ1-2; CDR3aa: CASSVAGRLGGYTF
v_gene: TRBV2; j_gene: TRBJ2-3; CDR3aa: CASSELGTGWMQYF
v_gene: TRBV12-3/TRBV12-4; j_gene: TRBJ1-2; CDR3aa: CASRQTGGNGYTF
v_gene: TRBV3-1; j_gene: TRBJ2-7; CDR3aa: CASSQVPYEQYF
v_gene: TRBV5-4; j_gene: TRBJ1-3; CDR3aa: CASSLRDSGNTIYF
v_gene: TRBV12-3/TRBV12-4; j_gene: TRBJ1-1; CDR3aa: CASARAGGRDTEAFF
v_gene: TRBV5-1; j_gene: TRBJ2-5; CDR3aa: CASSRGSWETQYF
v_gene: TRBV20-1; j_gene: TRBJ1-4; CDR3aa: CSASGQGSEKLFF
v_gene: TRBV5-6; j_gene: TRBJ2-5; CDR3aa: CASSIPGVGETQYF
v_gene: TRBV29-1; j_gene: TRBJ2-2; CDR3aa: CSVVPLGGAGELFF
v_gene: TRBV7-6; j_gene: TRBJ2-5; CDR3aa: CASTSLYGRGPQETQYF
v_gene: TRBV19; j_gene: TRBJ2-3; CDR3aa: CASRDTSLLQVSTDTQYF
v_gene: TRBV7-3; j_gene: TRBJ2-1; CDR3aa: CASSLTSTYNEQFF
v_gene: TRBV15; j_gene: TRBJ2-1; CDR3aa: CATSRVEEWAHDEQFF
v_gene: TRBV30; j_gene: TRBJ2-3; CDR3aa: CAWSRWRGTDTQYF
v_gene: TRBV12-3/TRBV12-4; j_gene: TRBJ2-4; CDR3aa: CASSLAGLYDIQYF
v_gene: TRBV29-1; j_gene: TRBJ1-2; CDR3aa: CSVNPGSYGYTF
v_gene: TRBV6-5; j_gene: TRBJ1-6; CDR3aa: CASSYSTHGGSSYNSPLHF
v_gene: TRBV20-1; j_gene: TRBJ2-5; CDR3aa: CSADLGSQYF
v_gene: TRBV9; j_gene: TRBJ2-1; CDR3aa: CASSADQAGATYNEQFF
v_gene: TRBV3-1; j_gene: TRBJ1-6; CDR3aa: CASRGGSSPLHF
v_gene: TRBV3-1; j_gene: TRBJ1-1; CDR3aa: CASSQDRGRTGNTEAFF
v_gene: TRBV9; j_gene: TRBJ1-2; CDR3aa: CASSVPGTGGGGYTF
v_gene: TRBV6-1; j_gene: TRBJ1-5; CDR3aa: CASSDNGDRNQPQHF
v_gene: TRBV5-6; j_gene: TRBJ1-2; CDR3aa: CASRRDLKNGYTF
v_gene: TRBV11-2; j_gene: TRBJ2-5; CDR3aa: CASSRTGLLGPQETQYF
v_gene: TRBV11-2; j_gene: TRBJ2-3; CDR3aa: CASSPPGQVEGIPPFTDTQYF